The 13 T cell receptor beta chains given below trace back to one sample, sequenced in a study of Graves' ophthalmopathy and Graves' hyperthyroidism. Transcripts of RNA were the source for amplifying TCR beta CDR3 regions. A first-round RT-PCR used HTBI primers, followed by a second-round multiplex PCR. TCRdb fed the multiplex PCR reads into MiXCR, producing one record per CDR3 protein. The table lists 300,000 to 350,000 distinct CDR3 sequences, around a sixth of them singletons. The sequencing sample was made of peripheral blood. All receptors derive from an adult man with Graves' ophthalmopathy.

The chain has TRBV9 and TRBJ1-1, with D unclear. This CDR3 contains 15 residues. The germline V gene encodes CDR1 SGDLS and CDR2 YYNGEE. V gave up 0 bases and J gave up 0 bases, with 9 bases separating them. The CDR3, as DNA: TGTGCCAGCAGCGTAGGAGCAGGCTTGAACACTGAAGCTTTCTTT. Translated, it gives CASSVGAGLNTEAFF.

The table lists this clonotype with many counts. This rearrangement joins TRBV19 to TRBJ2-7; perhaps TRBD2 as D (6 bases). V gave up 0 bases and J gave up 2 bases, with 11 bases separating them. The germline V gene has CDR1 LNHDA and CDR2 SQIVND (reference sequence). The CDR3 is made up of 15 amino acids. The CDR3 DNA is TGTGCCAGTAGTATAGATCATGCGGGACCCTACGAGCAGTACTTC. As protein: CASSIDHAGPYEQYF.

This clonotype was detected many times. This rearrangement joins TRBV7-8 to TRBJ1-1; 9 nucleotides align to TRBD1. This CDR3 has 13 amino acids. The ends lost 3 bases at V and 6 bases at J; junction bases unmatched: 2. CDR1 SGHVS and CDR2 FQNEAQ come from the germline V gene. This CDR3 reads CASSFGTGSEAFF. CDR3 DNA: TGTGCCAGCAGCTTTGGGACAGGGTCTGAAGCTTTCTTT.

This clonotype occurred many times. The chain has TRBV30 and TRBJ2-7; TRBD1 matches at 9 bases. Germline CDR1 GTSNPN, CDR2 SVGIG (reference sequence). This CDR3 contains 15 residues. Trimming cost V 3 bases and J 7 bases; bases outside gene matches: 13. CDR3 in amino acids: CAWRPHGDRALEQYF. In DNA, the CDR3 is TGTGCCTGGAGGCCTCATGGGGACAGGGCTTTGGAGCAGTACTTC. The full variable domain, rest sourced from reference TRBV30 and TRBJ2-7, is SQTIHQWPATLVQPVGSPLSLECTVEGTSNPNLYWYRQAAGRGLQLLFYSVGIGQISSEVPQNLSASRPQDRQFILSSKKLLLSDSGFYLCAWRPHGDRALEQYFGPGTRLTVT.

This clonotype has ten or more counts. J is TRBJ1-1 and V is TRBV6-1; tentatively, D is TRBD1 (5 bases). Trimming left V 7 bases short and J 0 bases short, with 12 bases between. The CDR3 consists of 14 residues. Germline CDR1 and CDR2: MNHNS and SASEGT. Here the CDR3 reads CASIPGRMNTEAFF. DNA of the CDR3: TGTGCCAGCATTCCGGGACGGATGAACACTGAAGCTTTCTTT.

The table lists this clonotype with many counts. The chain recombines TRBV29-1 with TRBJ1-2; a weak D match, TRBD1 (6 bases). Germline V gives CDR1 SQVTM, CDR2 ANQGSEA. The CDR3 spans 13 residues. V was trimmed by 2 bases and J by 1 base, leaving 8 bases between them. For the CDR3, the DNA is TGCAGCGTTGAAACAGGGCGTAACTATGGCTACACCTTC. Translating gives CSVETGRNYGYTF.

The table lists this clonotype with many counts. CDR3 coding DNA: TGTGCCAGCAGTTACCGAGGATGGGGGAATCAGCCCCAGCATTTT. This gives the protein CASSYRGWGNQPQHF. The rearrangement uses TRBV6-5 and TRBJ1-5; TRBD1 is a possible D gene (5 bases). Trimming cost V 2 bases and J 4 bases, with 12 bases left between them. The CDR3 is 15 amino acids. Per the germline V gene, CDR1 is MNHEY and CDR2 is SVGAGI.

This clonotype was picked up many times. The rearrangement joins TRBV6-5 to TRBJ1-1; D unclear. This CDR3 contains 14 residues. V lost 7 bases to trimming and J lost 5 bases, with 17 bases between them. Germline loops: CDR1 MNHEY, CDR2 SVGAGI. The CDR3 DNA reads as TGTGCCAGCATTAGTGGCAGAACAGCGACTGAAGCTTTCTTT. Translating it yields CASISGRTATEAFF.

The rearrangement links TRBV19 to TRBJ1-5, with 11 nucleotides matching TRBD1. Germline CDR1 LNHDA, CDR2 SQIVND (reference sequence). Unmatched junction bases numbered 6, after V lost 6 bases and J lost 2 bases. The CDR3 covers 16 residues. CDR3 protein: CASSSDRGQGNQPQHF. CDR3 DNA sequence: TGTGCCAGTAGCTCGGACAGGGGGCAAGGCAATCAGCCCCAGCATTTT.

This clonotype was detected many times. The genes are TRBV5-1 and TRBJ1-6; D is uncertain. This CDR3 has 14 residues. V lost 0 bases to trimming and J lost 6 bases, with 7 bases between them. CDR1 is SGHRS, CDR2 YFSETQ, per germline. The CDR3 coding sequence is TGCGCCAGCAGCTTGGAGCCGGTTAATTCACCCCTCCACTTT. Encoded protein: CASSLEPVNSPLHF.

This clonotype was picked up many times. The gene calls are TRBV6-5 and TRBJ1-2; weak D call: TRBD1 (6 bases). V lost 0 bases and J lost 6, with 11 bases in between. The CDR3 is made up of 14 amino acids. Germline loops: CDR1 MNHEY, CDR2 SVGAGI. The CDR3 region is CASSYSRQGNGYTF. Written as DNA, the CDR3 is TGTGCCAGCAGTTACTCGAGGCAGGGGAATGGCTACACCTTC.

This clonotype was recorded many times. The J gene is TRBJ1-1, the V gene TRBV7-8, with 11 bases that match TRBD1. Trimming took 1 base from V and 6 from J; bases not matched to a gene: 7. From germline, CDR1 is SGHVS and CDR2 FQNEAQ. There are 16 residues in the CDR3. The CDR3 sequence: CASSLGTGGASSEAFF. DNA of the CDR3: TGTGCCAGCAGCTTAGGGACAGGGGGCGCGAGTTCTGAAGCTTTCTTT.

This clonotype appeared many times. The V and J genes are TRBV7-2 and TRBJ2-4; D possibly uses TRBD1 or TRBD2 (5 bases each). The CDR3 spans 15 residues. Germline CDR1 and CDR2: SGHTA and FQGNSA. The V end lost 1 base, the J end lost 6 bases, and 13 bases lay between the germline ends. Written as DNA, the CDR3 is TGTGCCAGCAGCTTAGAGCAGGGAGTACGAAACATTCAGTACTTC. It encodes CASSLEQGVRNIQYF.